This record concerns one T cell receptor beta chain sequence. From germline, CDR1 is SGHTA and CDR2 FQGNSA. The CDR3 runs 18 residues. V shed 1 base and J shed 0 bases, with 13 bases lying between them. This specimen comes from a study of blood T cell repertoires in COVID-19. Study-level information: Samples taken during acute and convalescent COVID-19 were collected in the United States, Italy and Spain. T cells, B-cell-depleted T cells, or PBMCs supplied cDNA or gDNA.

As handled by the study authors: Scientists estimated how many nucleated cells there were by amplifying reference gene primers. The data were produced by immunoSEQ multiplex PCR, yet TCRdb's version contains in-frame clones alone and is incomplete. The V and J calls and clone size come from that table; D and trimming were worked out from the DNA. The data contain under 130,000 clones, roughly 85% of them singletons. The sequencing input was peripheral blood. The receptor was derived from a woman older than 75 with acute or convalescent COVID-19. The chain is built from TRBV7-2 and TRBJ2-6; TRBD1 is a possible D gene (6 bases). The CDR3 DNA is TGTGCCAGCAGCTTAGTTGCAGGGGATGACTCTGGGGCCAACGTCCTGACTTTC. Translation: CASSLVAGDDSGANVLTF.